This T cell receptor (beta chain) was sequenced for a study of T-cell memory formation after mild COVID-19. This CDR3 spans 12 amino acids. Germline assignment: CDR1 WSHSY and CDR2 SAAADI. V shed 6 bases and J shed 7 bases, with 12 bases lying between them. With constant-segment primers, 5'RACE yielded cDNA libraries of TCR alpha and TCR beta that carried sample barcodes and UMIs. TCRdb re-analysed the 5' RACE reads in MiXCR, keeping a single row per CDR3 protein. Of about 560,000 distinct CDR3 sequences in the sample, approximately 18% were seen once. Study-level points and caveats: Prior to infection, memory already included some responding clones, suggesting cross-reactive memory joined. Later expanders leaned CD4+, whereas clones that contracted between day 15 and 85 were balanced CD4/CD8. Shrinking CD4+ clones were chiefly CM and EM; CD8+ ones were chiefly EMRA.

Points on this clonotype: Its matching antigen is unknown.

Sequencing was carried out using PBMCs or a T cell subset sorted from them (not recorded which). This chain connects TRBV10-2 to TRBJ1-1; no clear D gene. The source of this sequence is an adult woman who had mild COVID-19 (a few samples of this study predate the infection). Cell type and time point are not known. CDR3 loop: CASRDPRGEAFF. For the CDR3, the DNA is TGCGCCAGCAGGGACCCTCGGGGTGAAGCTTTCTTT.